This T cell receptor (beta chain) is from a study of T-cell memory formation after mild COVID-19. TCRdb passed the 5' RACE reads through MiXCR, listing each CDR3 protein once. Among about 360,000 distinct CDR3 sequences, about an eighth were seen once, and the ten largest hold under 25%. The CDR3 consists of 17 residues. Germline V gene lookup returns CDR1 MGHRA and CDR2 YSYEKL. With 2 bases removed from V and 4 bases from J, the gap between germline ends came to 18 bases. The sequenced material came from PBMCs or a T cell subset sorted from them (not recorded which). The receptor comes from a young man who had mild COVID-19 (a few samples of this study predate the infection). Cell type and time point are not known. The chain combines TRBV4-1 with TRBJ2-1; no reliable D call. The CDR3 DNA reads as TGCGCCAGCAGCCAAAATCCCCAACTGGCGACATACAATGAGCAGTTCTTC. Translation: CASSQNPQLATYNEQFF.